Shown below are 23 T cell receptor beta chains from a single sample sequenced in a study of blood T cell repertoires in COVID-19. TCRdb keeps only in-frame clones here, not all; method: immunoSEQ multiplex PCR. The data show 23,000 or so clones, with 80% to 90% seen just once and 9% to 10% held by the top ten. Sequencing input: peripheral blood. The receptors come from a man aged 70-80 years with acute or convalescent COVID-19.

This chain links TRBV19 with TRBJ1-2; D is unresolved. There are 13 residues in the CDR3. Germline CDR1 and CDR2: LNHDA and SQIVND (reference sequence). V was shortened by 0 bases and J by 4 bases, with 6 bases between the two germline ends. The CDR3 nucleotides read TGTGCCAGTAGTATAGACAGGTCCTATGGCTACACCTTC. Protein sequence: CASSIDRSYGYTF.

Concerning this clone: Other DNA sequences in the sample encode the same CDR3. This rearrangement joins TRBV6-5 to TRBJ2-5; D possibly corresponds to TRBD1 (6 bases). The CDR3 is 14 amino acids. V dropped 0 bases and J dropped 1 base, with 6 bases sitting between them. The germline gives CDR1 MNHEY, CDR2 SVGAGI. The DNA of the CDR3 is TGTGCCAGCAGTTACTCCAGGGGCCAAGAGACCCAGTACTTC. It translates to CASSYSRGQETQYF.

This clone was recorded once. The chain employs TRBV19 and TRBJ1-1; 12 positions agree with TRBD1. Germline V gene data show CDR1 as LNHDA and CDR2 as SQIVND (reference sequence). The CDR3 contains 15 residues. Trimming took 8 bases from V and 7 from J; bases not matched to a gene: 11. The CDR3 nucleotides read TGTGCCAGTTCCCGCGCGGGACAGGGGGCGGATGAAGCTTTCTTT. Translating it yields CASSRAGQGADEAFF.

This sequence joins TRBV5-1 and TRBJ2-1; TRBD2 agrees at 7 bases. V was pared by 4 bases and J by 1 base, with 11 bases of the junction left unmatched. The germline CDR1 and CDR2 sequences are SGHRS and YFSETQ. The CDR3 is made up of 17 amino acids. CDR3 in DNA: TGCGCCAGCAGCACCCCTAGGCTAGCGGATTCCTACAATGAGCAGTTCTTC. It translates to CASSTPRLADSYNEQFF.

The rearrangement uses TRBV27 and TRBJ2-3; 12 bases are a match to TRBD2. V shed 5 bases and J 0 bases; nucleotides not matched to a gene: 3. The length of the CDR3 is 16 residues. Germline CDR1 reads MNHEY; CDR2 reads SMNVEV (reference sequence). The CDR3 DNA reads TGTGCCAGCAGTCTGGGACTAGCGGGTAGCACAGATACGCAGTATTTT. Translated, it gives CASSLGLAGSTDTQYF.

This chain connects TRBV5-1 to TRBJ2-7; 7 nucleotides agree with TRBD1. Germline V gene sequence: CDR1 SGHRS, CDR2 YFSETQ. J was trimmed by 0 bases and V by 4 bases; bases with no gene match: 7. This CDR3 spans 15 amino acids. The CDR3 DNA follows: TGCGCCAGCAGCCCCACCGGGACAGTCTCCTACGAGCAGTACTTC. This encodes CASSPTGTVSYEQYF.

V gene TRBV3-1 (or the pseudogene TRBV3-2) combines with J gene TRBJ1-2; 7 bases are a match to TRBD1. CDR3 length: 14 amino acids. Germline lookup yields CDR1 LGHDT and CDR2 YNNKEL (reference sequence). V lost 3 bases and J lost 6; bases outside the gene matches: 7. CDR3 bases: TGTGCCAGCAGCCATTTGGACAGGTGGAATGGCTACACCTTC. Its translation: CASSHLDRWNGYTF.

This chain connects TRBV5-1 to TRBJ2-7; weak D call: TRBD1 (6 bases). The V gene lost 5 bases and the J gene lost 3 bases, with 18 bases spanning the gap. This CDR3 has 15 amino acids. Germline loops: CDR1 SGHRS, CDR2 YFSETQ. CDR3 nucleotide sequence: TGCGCCAGCAGTCGTGAGACAGGTGCTAACTACGAGCAGTACTTC. Encoded protein: CASSRETGANYEQYF. Filled out from reference TRBV5-1 and TRBJ2-7, the complete variable domain reads KAGVTQTPRYLIKTRGQQVTLSCSPISGHRSVSWYQQTPGQGLQFLFEYFSETQRNKGNFPGRFSGRQFSNSRSEMNVSTLELGDSALYLCASSRETGANYEQYFGPGTRLTVT.

The J gene is TRBJ1-6, the V gene TRBV2; 9 nucleotides line up with TRBD1. This CDR3 contains 15 residues. Losses at the gene ends were 4 bases for V and 5 bases for J; bases not matched to a gene: 3. Germline V gives CDR1 SNHLY, CDR2 FYNNEI. CDR3 amino acids: CASSAWTGDNSPLHF. In DNA, the CDR3 is TGTGCCAGCAGTGCCTGGACAGGGGATAATTCACCCCTCCACTTT.

The chain couples TRBV11-2 to TRBJ1-1; TRBD1 agrees at 7 bases. Trimming took 4 bases from V and 8 from J; bases not matched to a gene: 4. The CDR3 has 12 residues. Germline lookup yields CDR1 SGHAT and CDR2 FQNNGV. For the CDR3, the DNA is TGTGCCAGCAGCTCCGACAGGGTGGAAGCTTTCTTT. Protein sequence: CASSSDRVEAFF.

The chain employs TRBV27 and TRBJ1-4, with D possibly being TRBD1 (5 bases). The CDR3 contains 15 residues. Per the germline V gene, CDR1 is MNHEY and CDR2 is SMNVEV (reference sequence). V was shortened by 0 bases and J by 8 bases, with 13 bases between the two germline ends. CDR3 nucleotide sequence: TGTGCCAGCAGTTTATCGGGCAGGGTTGGGGAAAAACTGTTTTTT. Translated, it gives CASSLSGRVGEKLFF.

The chain employs TRBV6-5 and TRBJ2-5, with TRBD1 matching 7 bases. Per the germline V gene, CDR1 is MNHEY and CDR2 is SVGAGI. The CDR3 is 15 amino acids. V shed 6 bases and J 0 bases; nucleotides not matched to a gene: 7. Written as DNA, the CDR3 is TGTGCCAGCAGGGTTCGGGACAGTCACCAAGAGACCCAGTACTTC. Translating it yields CASRVRDSHQETQYF.

The chain combines TRBV2 with TRBJ1-2; D unclear. Trimming removed 0 bases from V and 6 bases from J, with 11 bases in between. The CDR3 is 14 amino acids. The V gene's germline CDR1 is SNHLY and CDR2 FYNNEI. The CDR3 DNA is TGTGCCAGCAGTGAAGCCGGGAGGGAGGATGGCTACACCTTC. This translates into CASSEAGREDGYTF.

The chain is built from TRBV5-1 and TRBJ2-7; D might be TRBD1 (6 bases). The CDR3 extends over 17 amino acids. V was clipped by 0 bases and J by 0 bases, with 16 bases between them. Germline V gene data show CDR1 as SGHRS and CDR2 as YFSETQ. As DNA, the CDR3 is TGCGCCAGCAGCTTGGTTCCAGGGGCCGCGGACTCCTACGAGCAGTACTTC. Amino acid sequence: CASSLVPGAADSYEQYF. Full variable domain (missing parts from reference TRBV5-1 and TRBJ2-7): KAGVTQTPRYLIKTRGQQVTLSCSPISGHRSVSWYQQTPGQGLQFLFEYFSETQRNKGNFPGRFSGRQFSNSRSEMNVSTLELGDSALYLCASSLVPGAADSYEQYFGPGTRLTVT.

V is TRBV11-2 and J is TRBJ1-1, with D unresolved. The CDR3 runs 15 residues. Trimming took 5 bases from V and 5 from J, leaving 18 bases between them. Per the germline V gene, CDR1 is SGHAT and CDR2 is FQNNGV. The CDR3 coding sequence is TGTGCCAGCAGCGCGAGGGTGGGCGGACGGACTGAAGCTTTCTTT. It encodes CASSARVGGRTEAFF.

This sequence joins TRBV28 and TRBJ1-2, with no clear D. The CDR3 length is 14 residues. The V end lost 7 bases, the J end lost 4 bases, and 16 bases lay between the germline ends. CDR1 and CDR2 from the germline V gene are MDHEN and SYDVKM. In DNA, the CDR3 is TGTGCCAGCACCCTAGCCGGCGCGGTCTATGGCTACACCTTC. It encodes CASTLAGAVYGYTF.

V usage is TRBV5-6 and J usage is TRBJ2-1; perhaps TRBD1 as D (5 bases). Trimming removed 4 bases from V and 0 bases from J, with 14 bases in between. Per germline, CDR1 SGHDT and CDR2 YYEEEE. The CDR3 consists of 16 residues. For the CDR3, the DNA is TGTGCCAGCAGCCCCGACAGTGGTCTCTCCTACAATGAGCAGTTCTTC. This encodes CASSPDSGLSYNEQFF. The variable domain in full, with the rest retrieved from reference TRBV5-6 and TRBJ2-1, is DAGVTQSPTHLIKTRGQQVTLRCSPKSGHDTVSWYQQALGQGPQFIFQYYEEEERQRGNFPDRFSGHQFPNYSSELNVNALLLGDSALYLCASSPDSGLSYNEQFFGPGTRLTVL.

The chain employs TRBV7-8 and TRBJ2-1; D is uncertain. CDR1 and CDR2 (germline): SGHVS, FQNEAQ. The CDR3 spans 12 residues. V was cut by 1 base and J by 12 bases, with 10 bases left in between. This CDR3 reads CASSLGAFGQFF. The CDR3 DNA reads as TGTGCCAGCAGCTTAGGGGCGTTCGGGCAGTTCTTC.

This chain joins TRBV28 and TRBJ1-4; possible D gene TRBD1, 6 bases. CDR1 and CDR2 (germline): MDHEN, SYDVKM. The V end lost 6 bases, the J end lost 4 bases, and 15 bases lay between the germline ends. The CDR3 totals 15 residues. CDR3 sequence reads: CASRPEDRHNEKLFF. The CDR3 DNA is TGTGCCAGCAGGCCCGAAGACAGGCATAATGAAAAACTGTTTTTT.

This clone was seen just once. V and J are TRBV18 and TRBJ1-5, with 7 bases lining up with TRBD1. The CDR3 is made up of 13 amino acids. Germline CDR1 and CDR2: KGHSH and LQKENI. J was trimmed by 6 bases and V by 6 bases; bases with no gene match: 5. The CDR3 DNA reads TGTGCCAGCTCGCTAGACAGGGCTCAGCCCCAGCATTTT. It is translated as CASSLDRAQPQHF.

The rearrangement joins TRBV12-3 or TRBV12-4 to TRBJ1-6; D may be TRBD1 (5 bases). V was clipped by 3 bases and J by 9 bases, with 9 bases between them. This CDR3 spans 13 amino acids. The CDR3 here is CASSLGGGSPLHF. The CDR3 DNA follows: TGTGCCAGCAGTTTGGGGGGGGGTTCACCCCTCCACTTT.

The chain uses TRBV20-1 and TRBJ2-7; D is undetermined. CDR1 is DFQATT, CDR2 SNEGSKA, per germline (reference sequence). V lost 7 bases, J lost 2 bases, and 9 bases lay in between. The CDR3 runs 11 residues. The CDR3, as DNA: TGCAGTGGGAGCAACCCCTACGAGCAGTACTTC. As protein: CSGSNPYEQYF.

The V gene is TRBV29-1, the J gene TRBJ2-2; a weak D match, TRBD1 (6 bases). The CDR3 spans 16 residues. Germline loops: CDR1 SQVTM, CDR2 ANQGSEA. V was shortened by 7 bases and J by 4 bases, with 22 bases between the two germline ends. The CDR3 bases are TGCAGCGCGTCATGGACAGCTCCCTCGGGCACCGGGGAGCTGTTTTTT. This gives the protein CSASWTAPSGTGELFF.